The rows below give T cell receptor beta chains drawn from one sample of a study of blood T cell repertoires in COVID-19. Sequencing used immunoSEQ multiplex PCR; TCRdb keeps in-frame clones, though not all of them. The sample holds 300,000 or so clones, 89% seen once. The specimen sequenced was peripheral blood. The source is a man between 18 and 35 years old who had recovered from COVID-19. Both conserved end residues are part of each CDR3. The D gene is left open where the match is weak. Only part of the rows carry a size: once, few, many, or a class if the clone is expanded.

abundance,v_gene,d_gene,j_gene,CDR3nt,CDR3aa
.,TRBV5-1,.,TRBJ2-6,TGCGCCAGCAGCTTGGCCCTAACTGGGGCCAACGTCCTGACTTTC,CASSLALTGANVLTF
.,TRBV19,.,TRBJ2-1,TGTGCCAGTATGGGTGAGGGAACAAGTGAGCAGTTCTTC,CASMGEGTSEQFF
.,TRBV5-4,TRBD2,TRBJ2-3,TGTGCCAGTATAGCGGGAGGGTCTAGCACAGATACGCAGTATTTT,CASIAGGSSTDTQYF
.,TRBV7-2,.,TRBJ1-6,TGTGCCAGCAGCTTAAACGGGGGGGCACCCCTCCACTTT,CASSLNGGAPLHF
.,TRBV5-6,TRBD2,TRBJ2-7,TGTGCCAGCAGTGACCGACTAGCGGGAGGGCCGTGGGAGCAGTACTTC,CASSDRLAGGPWEQYF
.,TRBV19,TRBD2,TRBJ2-2,TGTGCCAGTACCCTCATCGGACTAGCGGTTAACACCGGGGAGCTGTTTTTT,CASTLIGLAVNTGELFF
.,TRBV10-3,.,TRBJ2-5,TGTGCCATCAGGGTGGCGGACAAAGAGACCCAGTACTTC,CAIRVADKETQYF
.,TRBV6-5,.,TRBJ1-3,TGTGCCAGCAGACCCGGACAGCCGTCTGGAAACACCATATATTTT,CASRPGQPSGNTIYF
once,TRBV27,.,TRBJ1-5,TGTGCCAGCAGTTTAAGGGGGGGAGGGGAGAATCAGCCCCAGCATTTT,CASSLRGGGENQPQHF
.,TRBV10-1,.,TRBJ2-1,TGCGCCAGCAGTGAGGGTTCGGATGAGCAGTTCTTC,CASSEGSDEQFF
.,TRBV6-1,.,TRBJ1-5,TGTGCCAGCAGTGAACAGGGTGTAACGGGAGTCAATCAGCCCCAGCATTTT,CASSEQGVTGVNQPQHF
.,TRBV6-5,.,TRBJ2-3,TGTGCCAGCAGGGCAGGGGTGGGTACGCAGTATTTT,CASRAGVGTQYF
few,TRBV2,.,TRBJ2-1,TGTGCCAGCAGTGGAGACTCTCTTTACAATGAGCAGTTCTTC,CASSGDSLYNEQFF
.,TRBV7-9,.,TRBJ2-3,TGTGCCAGCAGCTCGAGGTGGGATACGCAGTATTTT,CASSSRWDTQYF
.,TRBV6-6,.,TRBJ1-1,TGTGCCAGCAGTTACTCAGGGGGGGGTGAAGCTTTCTTT,CASSYSGGGEAFF
.,TRBV12-3/TRBV12-4,.,TRBJ2-7,TGTGCCAGCAGTTTAGGTCTCTACGAGCAGTACTTC,CASSLGLYEQYF
.,TRBV5-1,.,TRBJ2-1,TGCGCCAGCAGCCATCCCCTGACTAGGAACCCTGAGCAGTTCTTC,CASSHPLTRNPEQFF
.,TRBV19,.,TRBJ1-2,TGTGCCAGTAGCGATCAACCGGGACAAGTCTATGGCTACACCTTC,CASSDQPGQVYGYTF
.,TRBV11-2,TRBD2,TRBJ2-1,TGTGCCAGCAGCTCCCCTGTAGCGGGAGGCCCATACAATGAGCAGTTCTTC,CASSSPVAGGPYNEQFF
.,TRBV14,.,TRBJ1-3,TGTGCCAGCAGCCGACAGGGAAACACCATATATTTT,CASSRQGNTIYF
.,TRBV3-1/TRBV3-2,.,TRBJ2-3,TGTGCCAGCAGCGCCCCGAGAGCGGCTAGCACAGATACGCAGTATTTT,CASSAPRAASTDTQYF
.,TRBV4-1,.,TRBJ1-1,TGCGCCAGCAGCCAAGACCCAGACAGCCGCACTGAAGCTTTCTTT,CASSQDPDSRTEAFF
.,TRBV3-1/TRBV3-2,TRBD1,TRBJ1-6,TGTGCCAGCACCCAGGGGGCTTCCTATAATTCACCCCTCCACTTT,CASTQGASYNSPLHF
.,TRBV9,.,TRBJ2-7,TGTGCCAGCAGCCGTGGAGGGGCCGGCTACGAGCAGTACTTC,CASSRGGAGYEQYF
.,TRBV6-1,.,TRBJ1-1,TGTGCCAGCAGTGAGGTGGACAGACCGAACACTGAAGCTTTCTTT,CASSEVDRPNTEAFF
few,TRBV5-5,TRBD2,TRBJ2-1,TGTGCCAGCAGCGGGGGAAGATTAGCGGGAGGCGGGGAGGATGAGCAGTTCTTC,CASSGGRLAGGGEDEQFF
.,TRBV25-1,.,TRBJ2-2,TGTGCCAGCAGTGAATTTGCAGGGAACGTCGGGGAGCTGTTTTTT,CASSEFAGNVGELFF
once,TRBV19,.,TRBJ1-6,TGTGCCAGTAGTGGCAGGGATGGTTCACCCCTCCACTTT,CASSGRDGSPLHF
.,TRBV9,.,TRBJ2-1,TGTGCCAGCAGCACGAGGGATGAGCAGTTCTTC,CASSTRDEQFF
few,TRBV9,TRBD2,TRBJ2-7,TGTGCCAGCAGCGTAGAAGTGTCTAGCGGCTACGAGCAGTACTTC,CASSVEVSSGYEQYF
.,TRBV30,TRBD1,TRBJ1-2,TGTGCCTGGGACCGGGGGGACAGGGGGGACTATGGCTACACCTTC,CAWDRGDRGDYGYTF
.,TRBV27,TRBD2,TRBJ2-1,TGTGCCAGCAGTTCCAAACACCATAGCGGGGAATACAATGAGCAGTTCTTC,CASSSKHHSGEYNEQFF
.,TRBV2,.,TRBJ1-1,TGTGCCCTCCAAAGGGGTACCCTGAACACTGAAGCTTTCTTT,CALQRGTLNTEAFF
.,TRBV7-6,.,TRBJ1-1,TGTGCCAGCAGCGGGGCCCAAGGGGGGGCTGGGAAAGCTTTCTTT,CASSGAQGGAGKAFF
once,TRBV29-1,TRBD1,TRBJ1-1,TGCAGCGTCCGACCCAGAGAGACAGGGGCGGATGAAGCTTTCTTT,CSVRPRETGADEAFF
.,TRBV18,TRBD1,TRBJ1-1,TGTGCCAGCTCACCACTCACAGGGGCGAACACTGAAGCTTTCTTT,CASSPLTGANTEAFF
.,TRBV19,.,TRBJ1-4,TGTGCCAGTAGTATTCGGCAGGGGAATGAAAAACTGTTTTTT,CASSIRQGNEKLFF
.,TRBV4-2,TRBD2,TRBJ2-3,TGTGCCGCCAGCCGGCTAGCGGAACCCACAGATACGCAGTATTTT,CAASRLAEPTDTQYF
.,TRBV7-9,.,TRBJ2-7,TGTGCCAGCAGCCACTCGGGGGGCGCGTCCTACGAGCAGTACTTC,CASSHSGGASYEQYF
.,TRBV20-1,.,TRBJ2-7,TGCAGTGCTAGAGTCAGCTACGAGCAGTACTTC,CSARVSYEQYF
few,TRBV15,.,TRBJ1-1,TGTGCCACCAGCAGAGACAGGGTCTCTGAAGCTTTCTTT,CATSRDRVSEAFF
.,TRBV2,TRBD1,TRBJ2-3,TGTGCCAGCAGCGGACAGGGGAGCACAGATACGCAGTATTTT,CASSGQGSTDTQYF
.,TRBV5-1,TRBD1,TRBJ2-7,TGCGCCAGCAGCGGACCGGGACAGGGGATCTACGAGCAGTACTTC,CASSGPGQGIYEQYF
once,TRBV4-1,.,TRBJ2-7,TGCGCCAGCAGCCAAGGGAATTCAGGGGTGCTGCACTACGAGCAGTACTTC,CASSQGNSGVLHYEQYF
.,TRBV6-6,.,TRBJ2-3,TGTGCCAGCAGTGACACAGGGCTCACAGATACGCAGTATTTT,CASSDTGLTDTQYF
.,TRBV4-1,.,TRBJ1-1,TGCGCCAGCAGCCAAGTAGGGACACTGAACACTGAAGCTTTCTTT,CASSQVGTLNTEAFF
.,TRBV15,TRBD2,TRBJ2-3,TGTGCCACCAGCAGAGGACTAGCGGGTACAGATACGCAGTATTTT,CATSRGLAGTDTQYF
.,TRBV5-6,.,TRBJ2-5,TGTGCCAGCAGCTCCGTATCACCAGGGTGGGCGACCCAGTACTTC,CASSSVSPGWATQYF
.,TRBV3-1/TRBV3-2,.,TRBJ1-2,TGTGCCAGCAGCCAAGAAGCGTATGGCTACACCTTC,CASSQEAYGYTF
.,TRBV10-2,TRBD1,TRBJ1-1,TGCGCCAGCAGAGAAGACAGGGGTCAGGTTGAAGCTTTCTTT,CASREDRGQVEAFF
.,TRBV6-5,TRBD1,TRBJ1-4,TGTGCCAGCACTACTCCGGGACAGGGGAATGAAAAACTGTTTTTT,CASTTPGQGNEKLFF
.,TRBV24-1,.,TRBJ2-1,TGTGCCACCAGCTCCAGAGGCAGTAAAGGTGAGCAGTTCTTC,CATSSRGSKGEQFF
.,TRBV19,TRBD1,TRBJ1-5,TGTGCCAGTAGTCCGGCGGGACAGCCCAATCAGCCCCAGCATTTT,CASSPAGQPNQPQHF
.,TRBV10-2,TRBD1,TRBJ1-4,TGCGCCAGCAGTGGCACAGGACAGGGAAGAGAAAAACTGTTTTTT,CASSGTGQGREKLFF
.,TRBV7-8,.,TRBJ2-1,TGTGCCAGCAGTTTAAACGACAGGTACTCCTACAATGAGCAGTTCTTC,CASSLNDRYSYNEQFF